The table lists the clone carrying this T cell receptor beta chain with a few counts. Its antigen is currently unknown. The identical CDR3 is also encoded by other nucleotide sequences in the sample. This entry is derived from a study of T cells and Merkel cell carcinoma outcomes. Regarding the study as a whole: In Merkel cell carcinoma, repertoire and T-cell density reportedly predicted outcomes.

Data came from immunoSEQ multiplex PCR; TCRdb stores just in-frame clones and leaves some out. This sample has about 15,000 clones; roughly 89% occur once, and the top ten carry roughly 2%. The CDR3 sequence is 14 residues long. V lost 0 bases and J 4 bases, leaving 10 bases between the germline ends. In germline, CDR1 is SGHTA, CDR2 FQGNSA. The sequence was obtained from a human donor with Merkel cell carcinoma. Input material: tumor tissue from Merkel cell carcinoma. This chain uses TRBV7-2 with TRBJ2-7; TRBD2 is a possible D gene (6 bases). This CDR3 is CASSLAWREYEQYF. The CDR3 DNA reads TGTGCCAGCAGCTTAGCTTGGCGGGAATACGAGCAGTACTTC.